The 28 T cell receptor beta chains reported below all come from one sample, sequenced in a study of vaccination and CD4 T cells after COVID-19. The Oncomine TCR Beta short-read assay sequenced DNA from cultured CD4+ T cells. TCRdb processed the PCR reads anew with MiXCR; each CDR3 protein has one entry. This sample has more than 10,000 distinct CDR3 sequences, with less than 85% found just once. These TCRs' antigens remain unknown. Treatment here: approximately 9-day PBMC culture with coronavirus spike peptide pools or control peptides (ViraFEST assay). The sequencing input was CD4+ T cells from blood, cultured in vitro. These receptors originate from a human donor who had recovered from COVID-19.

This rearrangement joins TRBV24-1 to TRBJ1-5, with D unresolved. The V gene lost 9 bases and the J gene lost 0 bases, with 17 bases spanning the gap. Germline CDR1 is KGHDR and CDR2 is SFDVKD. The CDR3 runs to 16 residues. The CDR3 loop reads CATSAGTLYSNQPQHF. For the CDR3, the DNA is TGTGCCACCTCCGCAGGCACCCTTTATAGCAATCAGCCCCAGCATTTT.

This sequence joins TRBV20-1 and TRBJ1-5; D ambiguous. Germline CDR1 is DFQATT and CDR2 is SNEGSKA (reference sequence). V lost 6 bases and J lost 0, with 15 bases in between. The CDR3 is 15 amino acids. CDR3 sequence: CSAEAPSISNQPQHF. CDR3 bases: TGCAGTGCCGAAGCCCCCTCAATTAGCAATCAGCCCCAGCATTTT.

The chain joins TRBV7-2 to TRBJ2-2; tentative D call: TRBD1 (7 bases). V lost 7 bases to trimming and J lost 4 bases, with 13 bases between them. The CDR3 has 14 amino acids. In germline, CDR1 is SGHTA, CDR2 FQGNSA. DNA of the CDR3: TGTGCCAGCATCAGTCAGGGGGGCACCGGGGAGCTGTTTTTT. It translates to CASISQGGTGELFF.

The CDR3 here is CASSLLGGAQPQHF. The CDR3, as DNA: TGTGCCAGCAGTTTATTGGGGGGCGCTCAGCCCCAGCATTTT. The chain carries TRBV27 and TRBJ1-5; a possible D gene is TRBD1 (6 bases). This CDR3 contains 14 residues. Germline V gene data show CDR1 as MNHEY and CDR2 as SMNVEV (reference sequence). The V end was cut by 1 base, the J end by 6 bases, with 10 bases between.

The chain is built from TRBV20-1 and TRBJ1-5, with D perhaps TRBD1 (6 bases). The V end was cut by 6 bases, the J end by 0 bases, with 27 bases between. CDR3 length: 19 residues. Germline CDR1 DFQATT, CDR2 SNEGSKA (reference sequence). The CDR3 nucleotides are TGCAGTGCCCCGGGACTACAGGTTGGGGGGGCTCCTAGCAATCAGCCCCAGCATTTT. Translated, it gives CSAPGLQVGGAPSNQPQHF.

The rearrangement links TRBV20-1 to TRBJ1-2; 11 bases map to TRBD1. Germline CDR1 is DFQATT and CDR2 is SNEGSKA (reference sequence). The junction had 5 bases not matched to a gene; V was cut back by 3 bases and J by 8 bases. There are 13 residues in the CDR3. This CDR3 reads CSASLGQGVGYTF. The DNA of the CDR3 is TGCAGTGCTAGCCTGGGACAGGGGGTCGGCTACACCTTC.

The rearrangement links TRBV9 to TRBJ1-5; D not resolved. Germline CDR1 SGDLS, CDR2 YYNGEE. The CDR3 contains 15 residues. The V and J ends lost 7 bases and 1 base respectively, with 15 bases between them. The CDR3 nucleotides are TGTGCCAGCGCGCCGGCCGGTGCGAGCAATCAGCCCCAGCATTTT. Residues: CASAPAGASNQPQHF.

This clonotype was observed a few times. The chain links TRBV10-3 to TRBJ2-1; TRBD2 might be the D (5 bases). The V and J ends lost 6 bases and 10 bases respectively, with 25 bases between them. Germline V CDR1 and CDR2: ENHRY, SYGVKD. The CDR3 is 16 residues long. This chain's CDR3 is CAISLEILLGVGEQFF. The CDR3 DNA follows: TGTGCCATCAGCCTGGAAATACTCTTGGGAGTGGGAGAGCAGTTCTTC.

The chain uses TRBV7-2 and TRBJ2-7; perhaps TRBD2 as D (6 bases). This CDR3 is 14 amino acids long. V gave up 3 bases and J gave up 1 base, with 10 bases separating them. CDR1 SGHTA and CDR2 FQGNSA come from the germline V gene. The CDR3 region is CASSFRDSSYEQYF. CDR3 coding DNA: TGTGCCAGCAGCTTCCGGGACTCTTCCTACGAGCAGTACTTC.

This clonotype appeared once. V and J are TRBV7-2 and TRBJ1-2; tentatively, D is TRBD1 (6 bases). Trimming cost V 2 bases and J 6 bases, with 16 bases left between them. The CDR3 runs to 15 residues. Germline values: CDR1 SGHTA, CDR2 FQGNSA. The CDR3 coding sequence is TGTGCCAGCAGCTTATATTCCTACAGGGTCGATGGCTACACCTTC. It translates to CASSLYSYRVDGYTF. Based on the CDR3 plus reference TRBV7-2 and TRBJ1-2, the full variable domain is GAGVSQSPSNKVTEKGKDVELRCDPISGHTALYWYRQSLGQGLEFLIYFQGNSAPDKSGLPSDRFSAERTGGSVSTLTIQRTQQEDSAVYLCASSLYSYRVDGYTFGSGTRLTVV.

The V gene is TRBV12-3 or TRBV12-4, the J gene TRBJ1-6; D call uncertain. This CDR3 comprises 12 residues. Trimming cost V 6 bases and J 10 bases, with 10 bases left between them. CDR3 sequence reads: CASSPGSSPLHF. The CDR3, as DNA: TGTGCCAGCAGCCCGGGGTCCTCACCCCTCCACTTT.

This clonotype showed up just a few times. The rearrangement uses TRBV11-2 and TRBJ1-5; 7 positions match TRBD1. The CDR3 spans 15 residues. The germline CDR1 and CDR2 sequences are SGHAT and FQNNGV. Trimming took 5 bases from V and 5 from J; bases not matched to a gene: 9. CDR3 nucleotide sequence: TGTGCCAGCAGCCCCCTGACAGGGAAAGATCAGCCCCAGCATTTT. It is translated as CASSPLTGKDQPQHF.

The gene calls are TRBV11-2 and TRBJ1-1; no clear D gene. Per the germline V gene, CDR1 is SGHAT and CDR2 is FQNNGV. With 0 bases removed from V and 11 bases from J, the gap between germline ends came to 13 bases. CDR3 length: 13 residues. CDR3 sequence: CASSLDLRVGAFF. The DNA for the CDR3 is TGTGCCAGCAGCTTAGATCTGAGGGTTGGCGCTTTCTTT.

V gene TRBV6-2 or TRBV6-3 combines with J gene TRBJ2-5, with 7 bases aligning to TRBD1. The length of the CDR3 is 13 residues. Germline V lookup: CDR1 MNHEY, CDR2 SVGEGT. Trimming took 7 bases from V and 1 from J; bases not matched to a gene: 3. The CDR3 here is CASNRQGQETQYF. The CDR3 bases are TGTGCCAGCAACAGACAGGGCCAAGAGACCCAGTACTTC.

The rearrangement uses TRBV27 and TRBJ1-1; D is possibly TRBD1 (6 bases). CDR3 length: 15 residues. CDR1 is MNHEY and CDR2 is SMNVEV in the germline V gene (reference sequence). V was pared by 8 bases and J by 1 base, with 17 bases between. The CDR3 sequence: CASGRPGQPNTEAFF. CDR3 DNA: TGTGCCAGCGGAAGACCGGGACAACCGAACACTGAAGCTTTCTTT.

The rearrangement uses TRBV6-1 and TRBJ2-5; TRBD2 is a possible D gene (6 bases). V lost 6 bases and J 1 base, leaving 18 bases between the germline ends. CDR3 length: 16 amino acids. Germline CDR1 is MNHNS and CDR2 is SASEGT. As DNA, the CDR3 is TGTGCCAGCAGCTCCACGGGGCGGGGATTCCAAGAGACCCAGTACTTC. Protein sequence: CASSSTGRGFQETQYF.

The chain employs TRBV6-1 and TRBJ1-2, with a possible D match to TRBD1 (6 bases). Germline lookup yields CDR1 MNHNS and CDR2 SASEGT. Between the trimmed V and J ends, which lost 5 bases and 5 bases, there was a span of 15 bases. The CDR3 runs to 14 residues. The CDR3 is CASSPGGVGYGYTF. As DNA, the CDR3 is TGTGCCAGCAGTCCGGGGGGCGTGGGGTATGGCTACACCTTC.

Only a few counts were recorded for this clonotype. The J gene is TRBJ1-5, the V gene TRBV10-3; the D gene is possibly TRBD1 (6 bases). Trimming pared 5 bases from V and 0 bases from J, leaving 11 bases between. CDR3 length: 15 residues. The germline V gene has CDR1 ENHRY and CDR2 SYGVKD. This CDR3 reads CAISNRDNSNQPQHF. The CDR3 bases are TGTGCCATCAGTAACCGGGACAATAGCAATCAGCCCCAGCATTTT.

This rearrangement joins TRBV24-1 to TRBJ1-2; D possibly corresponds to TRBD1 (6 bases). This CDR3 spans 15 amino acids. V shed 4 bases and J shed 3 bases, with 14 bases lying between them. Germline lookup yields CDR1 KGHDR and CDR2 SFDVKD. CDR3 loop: CATSEAGAGDYGYTF. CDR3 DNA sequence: TGTGCCACCAGTGAAGCAGGGGCTGGCGACTATGGCTACACCTTC.

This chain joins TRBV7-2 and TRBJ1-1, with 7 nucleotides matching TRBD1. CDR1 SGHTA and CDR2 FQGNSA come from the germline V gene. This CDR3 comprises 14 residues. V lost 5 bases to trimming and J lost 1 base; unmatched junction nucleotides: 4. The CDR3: CASSVTGQNTEAFF. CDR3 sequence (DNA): TGTGCCAGCAGCGTGACAGGGCAGAACACTGAAGCTTTCTTT.

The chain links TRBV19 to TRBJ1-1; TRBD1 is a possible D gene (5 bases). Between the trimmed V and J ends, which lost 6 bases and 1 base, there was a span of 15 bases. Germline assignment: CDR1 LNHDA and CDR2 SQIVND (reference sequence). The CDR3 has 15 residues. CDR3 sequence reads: CASRGGQGGNTEAFF. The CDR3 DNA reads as TGTGCCAGTAGGGGAGGGCAGGGAGGGAACACTGAAGCTTTCTTT.

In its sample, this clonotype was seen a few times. The CDR3 bases are TGTGCCAGCAGCTTAGGGCCTAGCGGGAGAACAGATACGCAGTATTTT. It codes for CASSLGPSGRTDTQYF. The rearrangement joins TRBV7-8 to TRBJ2-3; 10 nucleotides agree with TRBD2. The CDR3 contains 16 residues. Trimming took 1 base from V and 3 from J; bases not matched to a gene: 4. Germline V gene data show CDR1 as SGHVS and CDR2 as FQNEAQ. Supplemented by reference TRBV7-8 and TRBJ2-3, the full variable domain reads GAGVSQSPRYKVAKRGQDVALRCDPISGHVSLFWYQQALGQGPEFLTYFQNEAQLDKSGLPSDRFFAERPEGSVSTLKIQRTQQEDSAVYLCASSLGPSGRTDTQYFGPGTRLTVL.

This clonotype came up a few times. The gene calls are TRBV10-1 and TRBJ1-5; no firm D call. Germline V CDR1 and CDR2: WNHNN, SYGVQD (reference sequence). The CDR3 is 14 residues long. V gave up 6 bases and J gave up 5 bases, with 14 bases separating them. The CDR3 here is CASSRTGKDQPQHF. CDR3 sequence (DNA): TGCGCCAGCAGCAGGACGGGAAAGGATCAGCCCCAGCATTTT.

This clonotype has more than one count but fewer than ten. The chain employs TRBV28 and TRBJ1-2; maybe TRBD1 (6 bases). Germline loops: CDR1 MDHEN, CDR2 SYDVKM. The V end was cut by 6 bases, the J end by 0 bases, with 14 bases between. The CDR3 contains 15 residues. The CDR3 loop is CASRAYTGSNYGYTF. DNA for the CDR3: TGTGCCAGCAGGGCTTATACAGGGTCTAACTATGGCTACACCTTC.

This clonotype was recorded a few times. Here the CDR3 DNA reads TGTGCCAGCAGTTCCGGAGCCCAGGGGGGGGAGACCCAGTACTTC. Amino acids: CASSSGAQGGETQYF. J is TRBJ2-5 and V is TRBV7-9; D is tentatively TRBD1 or TRBD2 (7 bases each). The V gene's germline CDR1 is SEHNR and CDR2 FQNEAQ (reference sequence). Deletions cut 6 bases from V and 5 bases from J, with 19 bases between. The CDR3 loop spans 15 amino acids.

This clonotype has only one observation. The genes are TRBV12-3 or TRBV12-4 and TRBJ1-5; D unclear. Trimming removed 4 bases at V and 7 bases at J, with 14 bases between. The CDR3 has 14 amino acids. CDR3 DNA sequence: TGTGCCAGCAGTTCCCATTACAAAAACCAGCCCCAGCATTTT. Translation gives CASSSHYKNQPQHF.

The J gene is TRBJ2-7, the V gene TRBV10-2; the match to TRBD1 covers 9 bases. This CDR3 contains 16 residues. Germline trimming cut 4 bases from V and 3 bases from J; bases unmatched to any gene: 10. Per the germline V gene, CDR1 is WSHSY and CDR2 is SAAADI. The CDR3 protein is CASSGFGTGYDYEQYF. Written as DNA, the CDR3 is TGCGCCAGCAGTGGGTTTGGGACAGGGTATGACTACGAGCAGTACTTC.

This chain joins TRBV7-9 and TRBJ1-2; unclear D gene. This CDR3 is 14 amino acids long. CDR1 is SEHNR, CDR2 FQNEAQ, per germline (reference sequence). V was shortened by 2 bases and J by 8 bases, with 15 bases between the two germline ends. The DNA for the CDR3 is TGTGCCAGCAGCTTAAATTTTGCCCATGGAGGCTACACCTTC. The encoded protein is CASSLNFAHGGYTF.